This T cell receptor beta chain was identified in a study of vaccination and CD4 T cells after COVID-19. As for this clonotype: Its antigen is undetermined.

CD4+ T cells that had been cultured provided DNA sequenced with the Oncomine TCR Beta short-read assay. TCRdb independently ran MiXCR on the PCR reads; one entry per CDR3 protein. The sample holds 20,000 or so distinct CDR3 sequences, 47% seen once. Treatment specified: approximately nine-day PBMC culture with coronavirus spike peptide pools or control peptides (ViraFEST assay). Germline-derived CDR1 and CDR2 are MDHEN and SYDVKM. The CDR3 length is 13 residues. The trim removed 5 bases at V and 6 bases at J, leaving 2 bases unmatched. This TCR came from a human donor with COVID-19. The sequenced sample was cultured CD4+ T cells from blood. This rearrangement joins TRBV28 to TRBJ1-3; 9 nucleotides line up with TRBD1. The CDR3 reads CASSGDRVNTIYF. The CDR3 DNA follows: TGTGCCAGCAGTGGGGACAGGGTAAACACCATATATTTT.